This entry lists 23 T cell receptor beta chains sequenced from one sample in a study of control samples from healthy donors and cancer patients. The assay was immunoSEQ multiplex PCR, and TCRdb's table has in-frame clones only and misses some. Among 110,000 to 150,000 clones listed, more than 90% were seen once. The source material was blood. Receptor source: a man aged 30 to 45 in good health.

The chain joins TRBV28 to TRBJ2-1; 8 positions match TRBD1. The length of the CDR3 is 13 residues. Trimming cost V 6 bases and J 9 bases; bases outside gene matches: 7. Germline-derived CDR1 and CDR2 are MDHEN and SYDVKM. CDR3 loop: CASRIVQGGEQFF. The CDR3 bases are TGTGCCAGCAGGATAGTACAGGGGGGTGAGCAGTTCTTC.

V usage is TRBV12-3 or TRBV12-4 and J usage is TRBJ1-1; D call uncertain. V shed 3 bases and J shed 7 bases, with 9 bases lying between them. CDR3 length: 12 amino acids. The CDR3 nucleotides read TGTGCCAGCAGTTTTATTCGCCTTGAAGCTTTCTTT. Amino acids: CASSFIRLEAFF.

This chain joins TRBV6-1 and TRBJ1-2; 9 bases match TRBD1. Germline V gives CDR1 MNHNS, CDR2 SASEGT. There are 19 residues in the CDR3. V trimming: 3 bases; J trimming: 6 bases; junction bases outside the gene matches: 20. The CDR3 DNA reads TGTGCCAGCAGTGATCCTTTCCGGACAGGGGATATGGGTAGCAATGGCTACACCTTC. It specifies CASSDPFRTGDMGSNGYTF.

V gene TRBV19 combines with J gene TRBJ1-5, with no clear D. The V end was cut by 2 bases, the J end by 3 bases, with 8 bases between. This CDR3 contains 14 residues. Germline loops: CDR1 LNHDA, CDR2 SQIVND (reference sequence). CDR3 sequence reads: CASSIQTNNQPQHF. DNA of the CDR3: TGTGCCAGTAGTATACAGACTAACAATCAGCCCCAGCATTTT.

V gene TRBV29-1 combines with J gene TRBJ1-1; a possible D gene is TRBD1 (5 bases). The germline V gene has CDR1 SQVTM and CDR2 ANQGSEA. The ends were cut back, 4 bases at V and 6 bases at J, with 12 bases in the middle. The CDR3 loop spans 12 amino acids. This CDR3 is CSVGQGFAEAFF. DNA for the CDR3: TGCAGCGTTGGGCAGGGTTTTGCTGAAGCTTTCTTT.

V is TRBV29-1 and J is TRBJ2-7; TRBD1 matches at 7 bases. The CDR3 consists of 11 residues. Germline V gene lookup returns CDR1 SQVTM and CDR2 ANQGSEA. V lost 6 bases, J lost 3 bases, and 2 bases stayed unmatched. The CDR3 sequence is CSVGTVYEQYF. CDR3 bases: TGCAGCGTGGGGACAGTCTACGAGCAGTACTTC.

J is TRBJ1-4 and V is TRBV3-1 (or the pseudogene TRBV3-2); D is uncertain. Trimming removed 6 bases from V and 4 bases from J, with 9 bases in between. Looked up from germline, CDR1 is LGHDT and CDR2 is YNNKEL (reference sequence). This CDR3 has 13 amino acids. The CDR3 loop is CASSWRINEKLFF. CDR3 DNA: TGTGCCAGCAGTTGGAGGATTAATGAAAAACTGTTTTTT.

This chain connects TRBV9 to TRBJ2-3; D not resolved. The V and J ends lost 3 bases and 4 bases respectively, with 9 bases between them. The CDR3 loop spans 13 amino acids. In germline, CDR1 is SGDLS, CDR2 YYNGEE. The CDR3 sequence: CASSGFNPDTQYF. The CDR3 DNA is TGTGCCAGCAGCGGGTTCAACCCAGATACGCAGTATTTT. The entire variable domain, with the rest obtained from reference TRBV9 and TRBJ2-3, is as follows: DSGVTQTPKHLITATGQRVTLRCSPRSGDLSVYWYQQSLDQGLQFLIQYYNGEERAKGNILERFSAQQFPDLHSELNLSSLELGDSALYFCASSGFNPDTQYFGPGTRLTVL.

The chain links TRBV5-5 to TRBJ1-1; D uncertain. Trimming took off 1 base at V and 4 bases at J, with 8 bases between the two ends. The germline gives CDR1 SGHKS, CDR2 YYEKEE (reference sequence). The CDR3 spans 13 residues. The DNA for the CDR3 is TGTGCCAGCAGCTTGAGGGTTGGCACTGAAGCTTTCTTT. Translation: CASSLRVGTEAFF.

The chain employs TRBV6-5 and TRBJ1-5; D not certain. V was clipped by 6 bases and J by 0 bases, with 9 bases between them. Germline V CDR1 and CDR2: MNHEY, SVGAGI. CDR3 length: 14 residues. CDR3 region: CASRTYNSNQPQHF. The CDR3 DNA is TGTGCCAGCAGGACTTACAATAGCAATCAGCCCCAGCATTTT.

The chain links TRBV28 to TRBJ2-4, with D unresolved. CDR3 length equals 15 residues. V gave up 6 bases and J gave up 5 bases, with 17 bases separating them. Germline CDR1 is MDHEN and CDR2 is SYDVKM. This chain's CDR3 is CASSPTLQGQNIQYF. CDR3 DNA: TGTGCCAGCAGCCCGACCTTACAAGGCCAAAACATTCAGTACTTC. Supplemented by reference TRBV28 and TRBJ2-4, the full variable domain reads DVKVTQSSRYLVKRTGEKVFLECVQDMDHENMFWYRQDPGLGLRLIYFSYDVKMKEKGDIPEGYSVSREKKERFSLILESASTNQTSMYLCASSPTLQGQNIQYFGAGTRLSVL.

The chain is built from TRBV4-1 and TRBJ2-6; D may be TRBD1 (5 bases). Germline CDR1 is MGHRA and CDR2 is YSYEKL. This CDR3 contains 15 residues. V was shortened by 1 base and J by 8 bases, with 12 bases between the two germline ends. CDR3 loop: CASSQVLTVPNVLTF. The DNA for the CDR3 is TGCGCCAGCAGCCAAGTGTTGACAGTACCCAACGTCCTGACTTTC.

This chain uses TRBV7-2 with TRBJ2-1, with TRBD2 matching 9 bases. V gave up 8 bases and J gave up 8 bases; unmatched junction bases: 13. The length of the CDR3 is 15 residues. Germline V gene lookup returns CDR1 SGHTA and CDR2 FQGNSA. The CDR3 protein is CASAPKGSGSHEQFF. The CDR3 nucleotides are TGTGCCAGCGCACCAAAAGGTAGCGGGAGCCATGAGCAGTTCTTC. The variable domain in full, with the rest retrieved from reference TRBV7-2 and TRBJ2-1, is GAGVSQSPSNKVTEKGKDVELRCDPISGHTALYWYRQSLGQGLEFLIYFQGNSAPDKSGLPSDRFSAERTGGSVSTLTIQRTQQEDSAVYLCASAPKGSGSHEQFFGPGTRLTVL.

The chain joins TRBV6-6 to TRBJ1-5, with D hard to call. Germline V gives CDR1 MNHNY, CDR2 SVGAGI (reference sequence). The V gene lost 4 bases and the J gene lost 5 bases, with 3 bases spanning the gap. This CDR3 contains 11 residues. CDR3 sequence (DNA): TGTGCCAGCAGTTTGGATCAGCCCCAGCATTTT. It codes for CASSLDQPQHF.

This clone was recorded at least ten times. This sequence joins TRBV6-2 or TRBV6-3 and TRBJ2-1; 9 nucleotides line up with TRBD2. V was pared by 6 bases and J by 7 bases, with 10 bases of the junction left unmatched. This CDR3 is 15 amino acids long. Germline CDR1 and CDR2: MNHEY and SVGEGT. Written as DNA, the CDR3 is TGTGCCAGCAGCAGGTTAGCGGGAGACGTTAATGAGCAGTTCTTC. As protein: CASSRLAGDVNEQFF.

This chain uses TRBV30 with TRBJ1-1, with D maybe TRBD1 (5 bases). This CDR3 region has 13 residues. Germline CDR1 and CDR2: GTSNPN and SVGIG (reference sequence). V was pared by 4 bases and J by 6 bases, with 15 bases between. The CDR3 DNA follows: TGTGCCTGGATTTCTAGGGGACGTGCTGAAGCTTTCTTT. It codes for CAWISRGRAEAFF.

This clone came up once. The V call is TRBV7-6, the J call TRBJ2-7; D possibly corresponds to TRBD2 (6 bases). The germline CDR1 and CDR2 sequences are SGHVS and FNYEAQ. The CDR3 sequence is 15 residues long. V was cut by 2 bases and J by 3 bases, with 14 bases left in between. CDR3 protein: CASSLSPGSFYEQYF. CDR3 coding DNA: TGTGCCAGCAGCTTATCTCCCGGGAGCTTCTACGAGCAGTACTTC.

A single count supports this clone. The V and J genes are TRBV19 and TRBJ1-4; TRBD1 might be the D (5 bases). The CDR3 sequence is 14 residues long. Germline CDR1 reads LNHDA; CDR2 reads SQIVND (reference sequence). The V end lost 5 bases, the J end lost 3 bases, and 10 bases lay between the germline ends. The CDR3 nucleotides read TGTGCCAGTAGTCTATCCAGGGCTAATGAAAAACTGTTTTTT. This sequence encodes CASSLSRANEKLFF.

The V and J genes are TRBV6-2 or TRBV6-3 and TRBJ2-7; D unclear. V was clipped by 2 bases and J by 7 bases, with 9 bases between them. This CDR3 spans 12 amino acids. From germline, CDR1 is MNHEY and CDR2 SVGEGT. The CDR3 reads CASSYGVSEQYF. CDR3 coding DNA: TGTGCCAGCAGTTACGGGGTATCGGAGCAGTACTTC.

The V gene is TRBV7-2, the J gene TRBJ2-5; possible D gene TRBD2, 5 bases. The germline V gene has CDR1 SGHTA and CDR2 FQGNSA. The CDR3 length is 14 residues. V was shortened by 1 base and J by 5 bases, with 11 bases between the two germline ends. The CDR3 region is CASSLDPGRETQYF. CDR3 sequence (DNA): TGTGCCAGCAGCTTAGACCCGGGAAGGGAGACCCAGTACTTC.

V gene TRBV19 combines with J gene TRBJ1-1; no clear D gene. Germline CDR1 LNHDA, CDR2 SQIVND (reference sequence). Trimming cost V 3 bases and J 2 bases, with 16 bases left between them. The CDR3 extends over 16 amino acids. CDR3 amino acids: CASSIGQTKSNTEAFF. Here the CDR3 DNA reads TGTGCCAGTAGTATCGGGCAGACTAAAAGTAACACTGAAGCTTTCTTT.

V and J are TRBV18 and TRBJ2-5; TRBD1 might be the D (6 bases). With 2 bases removed from V and 4 bases from J, the gap between germline ends came to 17 bases. Per germline, CDR1 KGHSH and CDR2 LQKENI. The CDR3 has 16 amino acids. This CDR3 is CASSPIRGLGGETQYF. CDR3 in DNA: TGTGCCAGCTCACCAATTCGGGGCCTAGGGGGAGAGACCCAGTACTTC.

The V call is TRBV7-9, the J call TRBJ2-3; perhaps TRBD2 as D (6 bases). This CDR3 contains 19 residues. CDR1 is SEHNR, CDR2 FQNEAQ, per germline (reference sequence). Trimming stripped 4 bases from V and 0 bases from J, with 23 bases between. Written as DNA, the CDR3 is TGTGCCAGCAGCTCCGCTCTGGGAACTAGCATTGATAGCACAGATACGCAGTATTTT. Its translation is CASSSALGTSIDSTDTQYF.